The clone carrying this TCR beta chain was picked up many times. V lost 2 bases and J lost 12, with 8 bases in between. This CDR3 comprises 12 residues. Germline loops: CDR1 LNHNV, CDR2 YYDKDF (reference sequence). The data belong to a study of T cells in Graves' hyperthyroidism and ophthalmopathy. Cells are PBMCs isolated from roughly 10 ml of fresh blood. TCR beta CDR3 sequences were amplified from RNA transcripts. Initially, a first-round RT-PCR of the TCR CDR3 employed the HTBI primer set. TCRdb re-derived calls from the multiplex PCR reads in MiXCR, one entry per CDR3 protein. The sample yields hundreds of thousands of distinct CDR3 sequences, approximately 36% seen once.

Sequences were obtained from blood. This TCR derives from a woman between 40 and 55 years old with Graves' hyperthyroidism. The J gene is TRBJ1-6, the V gene TRBV15, with D maybe TRBD1 (6 bases). The CDR3 loop reads CATSRQGLPLHF. The CDR3 DNA reads TGTGCCACCAGCAGACAGGGGTTACCCCTCCACTTT. Supplemented by reference TRBV15 and TRBJ1-6, the full variable domain reads DAMVIQNPRYQVTQFGKPVTLSCSQTLNHNVMYWYQQKSSQAPKLLFHYYDKDFNNEADTPDNFQSRRPNTSFCFLDIRSPGLGDTAMYLCATSRQGLPLHFGNGTRLTVT.